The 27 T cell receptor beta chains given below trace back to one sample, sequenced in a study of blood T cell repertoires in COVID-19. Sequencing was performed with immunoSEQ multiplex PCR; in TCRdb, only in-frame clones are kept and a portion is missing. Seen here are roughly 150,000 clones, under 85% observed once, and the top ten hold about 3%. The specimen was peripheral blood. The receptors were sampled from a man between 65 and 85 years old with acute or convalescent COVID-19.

This chain's CDR3 is CASSSQQGLNTEAFF. CDR3 nucleotides: TGTGCCAGCAGCTCACAACAGGGACTGAACACTGAAGCTTTCTTT. The rearrangement joins TRBV7-2 to TRBJ1-1; D is perhaps TRBD1 (6 bases). CDR3 length equals 15 residues. In germline, CDR1 is SGHTA, CDR2 FQGNSA. The V gene lost 4 bases and the J gene lost 0 bases, with 12 bases spanning the gap. Drawing the rest from reference TRBV7-2 and TRBJ1-1, the complete variable domain is GAGVSQSPSNKVTEKGKDVELRCDPISGHTALYWYRQSLGQGLEFLIYFQGNSAPDKSGLPSDRFSAERTGGSVSTLTIQRTQQEDSAVYLCASSSQQGLNTEAFFGQGTRLTVV.

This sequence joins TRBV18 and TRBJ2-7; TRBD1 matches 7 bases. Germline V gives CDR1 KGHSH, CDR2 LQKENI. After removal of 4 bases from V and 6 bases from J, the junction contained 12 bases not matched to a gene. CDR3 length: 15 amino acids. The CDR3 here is CASSRGTASSGEQYF. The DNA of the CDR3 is TGTGCCAGCTCACGAGGGACAGCGTCGAGCGGCGAGCAGTACTTC. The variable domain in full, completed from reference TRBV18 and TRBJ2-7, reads NAGVMQNPRHLVRRRGQEARLRCSPMKGHSHVYWYRQLPEEGLKFMVYLQKENIIDESGMPKERFSAEFPKEGPSILRIQQVVRGDSAAYFCASSRGTASSGEQYFGPGTRLTVT.

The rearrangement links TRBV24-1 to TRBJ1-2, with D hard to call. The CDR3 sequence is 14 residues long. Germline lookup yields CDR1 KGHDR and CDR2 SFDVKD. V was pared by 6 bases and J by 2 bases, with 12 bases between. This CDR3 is CATSKSGVNYGYTF. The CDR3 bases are TGTGCCACCAGTAAGTCCGGGGTAAACTATGGCTACACCTTC.

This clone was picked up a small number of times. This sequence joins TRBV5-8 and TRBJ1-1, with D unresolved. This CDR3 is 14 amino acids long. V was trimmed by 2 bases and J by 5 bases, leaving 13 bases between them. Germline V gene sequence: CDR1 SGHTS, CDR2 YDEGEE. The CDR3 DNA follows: TGTGCCAGCAGCTTATATGGGCGCGGGACTGAAGCTTTCTTT. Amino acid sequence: CASSLYGRGTEAFF.

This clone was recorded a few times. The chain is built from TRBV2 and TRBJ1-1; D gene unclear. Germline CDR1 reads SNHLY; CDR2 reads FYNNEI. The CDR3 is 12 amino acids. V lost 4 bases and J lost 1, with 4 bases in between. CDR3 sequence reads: CASSGQNTEAFF. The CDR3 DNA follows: TGTGCCAGCAGTGGACAGAACACTGAAGCTTTCTTT.

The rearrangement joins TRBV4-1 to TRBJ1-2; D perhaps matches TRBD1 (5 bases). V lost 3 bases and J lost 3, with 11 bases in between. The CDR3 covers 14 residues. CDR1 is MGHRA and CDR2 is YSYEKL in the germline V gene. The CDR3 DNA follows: TGCGCCAGCAGCCAGGGCGACAGAGACTATGGCTACACCTTC. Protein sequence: CASSQGDRDYGYTF.

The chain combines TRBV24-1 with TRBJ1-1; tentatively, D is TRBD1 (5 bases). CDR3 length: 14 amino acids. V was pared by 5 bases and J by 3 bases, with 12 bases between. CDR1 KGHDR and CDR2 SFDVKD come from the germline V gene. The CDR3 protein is CATSASQGDTEAFF. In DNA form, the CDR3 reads TGTGCCACCAGTGCCTCGCAGGGTGACACTGAAGCTTTCTTT.

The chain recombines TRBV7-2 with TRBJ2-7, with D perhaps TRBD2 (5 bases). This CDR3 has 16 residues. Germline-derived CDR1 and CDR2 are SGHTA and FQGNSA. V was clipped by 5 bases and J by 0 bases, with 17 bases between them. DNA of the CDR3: TGTGCCAGCAGCCGTAAACCTATCGAGGGCTCCTACGAGCAGTACTTC. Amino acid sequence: CASSRKPIEGSYEQYF.

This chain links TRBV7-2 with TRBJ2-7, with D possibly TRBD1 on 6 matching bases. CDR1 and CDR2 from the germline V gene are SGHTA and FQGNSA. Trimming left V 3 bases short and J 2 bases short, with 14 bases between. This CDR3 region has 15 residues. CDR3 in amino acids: CASSLNPGHTYEQYF. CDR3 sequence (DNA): TGTGCCAGCAGCTTGAATCCGGGACATACCTACGAGCAGTACTTC.

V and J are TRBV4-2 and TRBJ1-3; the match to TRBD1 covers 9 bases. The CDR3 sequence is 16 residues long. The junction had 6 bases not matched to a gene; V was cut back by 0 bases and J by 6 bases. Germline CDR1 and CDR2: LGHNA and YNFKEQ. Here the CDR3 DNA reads TGTGCCAGCAGCCAAGAAGGGACAGGGCTACCAAACACCATATATTTT. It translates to CASSQEGTGLPNTIYF.

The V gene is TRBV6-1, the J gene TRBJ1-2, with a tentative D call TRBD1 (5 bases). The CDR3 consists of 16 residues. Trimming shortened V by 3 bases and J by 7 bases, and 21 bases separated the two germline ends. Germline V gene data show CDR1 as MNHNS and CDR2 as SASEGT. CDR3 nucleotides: TGTGCCAGCAGTGATGGGGAAGGGTGGACAAAGGGTGGCTACACCTTC. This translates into CASSDGEGWTKGGYTF.

In DNA form, the CDR3 reads TGTGCCAGCAGCTCGCTAGCGGGAGGGCCCGGCAATGAGCAGTTCTTC. It translates to CASSSLAGGPGNEQFF. V is TRBV7-3 and J is TRBJ2-1, with 12 bases lining up with TRBD2. J lost 6 bases, V lost 4 bases, and 7 bases had no gene match. The CDR3 has 16 amino acids. The germline gives CDR1 SGHTA, CDR2 FQGTGA.

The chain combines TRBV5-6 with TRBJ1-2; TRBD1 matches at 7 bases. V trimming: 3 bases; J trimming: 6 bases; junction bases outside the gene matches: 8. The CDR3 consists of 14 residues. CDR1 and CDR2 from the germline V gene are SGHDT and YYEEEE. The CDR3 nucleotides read TGTGCCAGCAGCTACCCAGGGACAGTAAATGGCTACACCTTC. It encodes CASSYPGTVNGYTF. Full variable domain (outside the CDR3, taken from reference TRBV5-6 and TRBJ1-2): DAGVTQSPTHLIKTRGQQVTLRCSPKSGHDTVSWYQQALGQGPQFIFQYYEEEERQRGNFPDRFSGHQFPNYSSELNVNALLLGDSALYLCASSYPGTVNGYTFGSGTRLTVV.

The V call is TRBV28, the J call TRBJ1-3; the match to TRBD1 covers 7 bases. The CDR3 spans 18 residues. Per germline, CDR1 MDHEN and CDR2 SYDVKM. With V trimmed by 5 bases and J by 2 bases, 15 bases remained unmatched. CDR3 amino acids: CASSLLTPQTGAGNTIYF. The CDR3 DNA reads TGTGCCAGCAGTCTTCTTACCCCGCAAACAGGGGCTGGAAACACCATATATTTT.

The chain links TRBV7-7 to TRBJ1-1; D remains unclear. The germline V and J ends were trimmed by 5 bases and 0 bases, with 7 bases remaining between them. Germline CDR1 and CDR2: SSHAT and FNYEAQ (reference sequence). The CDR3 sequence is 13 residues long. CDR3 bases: TGTGCCAGCAGCAAAGCTGTGAACACTGAAGCTTTCTTT. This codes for CASSKAVNTEAFF.

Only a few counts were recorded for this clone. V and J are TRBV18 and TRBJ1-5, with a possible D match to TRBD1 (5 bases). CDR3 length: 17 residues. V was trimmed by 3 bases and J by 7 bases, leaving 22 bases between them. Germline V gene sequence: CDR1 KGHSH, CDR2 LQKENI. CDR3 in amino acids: CASSPGAGLSVRQPQHF. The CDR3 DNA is TGTGCCAGCTCACCTGGGGCAGGGCTTTCGGTAAGGCAGCCCCAGCATTTT.

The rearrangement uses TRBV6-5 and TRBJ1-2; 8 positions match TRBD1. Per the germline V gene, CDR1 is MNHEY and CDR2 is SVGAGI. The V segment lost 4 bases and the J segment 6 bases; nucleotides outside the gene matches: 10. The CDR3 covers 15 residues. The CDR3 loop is CASSWGTGAYDGYTF. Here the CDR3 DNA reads TGTGCCAGCAGTTGGGGGACAGGAGCTTATGATGGCTACACCTTC.

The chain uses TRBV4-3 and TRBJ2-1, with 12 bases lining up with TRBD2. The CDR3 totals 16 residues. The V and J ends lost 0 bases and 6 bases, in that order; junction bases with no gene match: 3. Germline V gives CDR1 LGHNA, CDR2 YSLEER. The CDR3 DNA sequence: TGCGCCAGCAGCCAAGAGGCACTAGCGGGGGGCAATGAGCAGTTCTTC. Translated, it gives CASSQEALAGGNEQFF.

CDR3 nucleotides: TGTGCCAGTAGCAAGAAGACCGGGACAGGGGTACCTGAAGCTTTCTTT. Its translation: CASSKKTGTGVPEAFF. This chain connects TRBV19 to TRBJ1-1, with 10 bases lining up with TRBD1. The germline V gene encodes CDR1 LNHDA and CDR2 SQIVND (reference sequence). This CDR3 comprises 16 residues. With V trimmed by 6 bases and J by 6 bases, 13 bases remained unmatched.

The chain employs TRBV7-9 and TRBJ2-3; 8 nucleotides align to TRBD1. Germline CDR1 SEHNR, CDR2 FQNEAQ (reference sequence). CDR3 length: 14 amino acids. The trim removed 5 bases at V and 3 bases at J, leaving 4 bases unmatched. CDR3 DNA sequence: TGTGCCAGCAGCACAACAGGGGGTACAGATACGCAGTATTTT. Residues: CASSTTGGTDTQYF.

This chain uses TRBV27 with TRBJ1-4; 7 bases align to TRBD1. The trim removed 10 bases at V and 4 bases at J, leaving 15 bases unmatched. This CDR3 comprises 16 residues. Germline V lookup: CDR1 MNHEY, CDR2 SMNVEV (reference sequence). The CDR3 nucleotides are TGTGCCACGCAAATAGAGTGGGGACAGATTAATGAAAAACTGTTTTTT. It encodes CATQIEWGQINEKLFF.

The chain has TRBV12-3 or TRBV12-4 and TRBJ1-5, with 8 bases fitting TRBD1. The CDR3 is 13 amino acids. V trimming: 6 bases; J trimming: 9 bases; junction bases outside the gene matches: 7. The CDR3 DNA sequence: TGTGCCAGCAGCGACAGGGGCGGAAGGCCCCAGCATTTT. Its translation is CASSDRGGRPQHF.

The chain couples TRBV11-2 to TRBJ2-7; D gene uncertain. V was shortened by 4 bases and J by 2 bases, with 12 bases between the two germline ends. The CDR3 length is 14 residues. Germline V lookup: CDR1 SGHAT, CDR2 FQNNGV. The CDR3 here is CASSSAGSAYEQYF. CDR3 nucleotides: TGTGCCAGCAGCTCCGCCGGGTCCGCCTACGAGCAGTACTTC. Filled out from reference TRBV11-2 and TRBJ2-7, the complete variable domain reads EAGVAQSPRYKIIEKRQSVAFWCNPISGHATLYWYQQILGQGPKLLIQFQNNGVVDDSQLPKDRFSAERLKGVDSTLKIQPAKLEDSAVYLCASSSAGSAYEQYFGPGTRLTVT.

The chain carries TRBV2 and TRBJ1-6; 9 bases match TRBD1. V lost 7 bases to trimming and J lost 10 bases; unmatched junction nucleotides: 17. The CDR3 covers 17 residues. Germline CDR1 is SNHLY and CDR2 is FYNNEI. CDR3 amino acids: CASIKPGQGFGTSPLHF. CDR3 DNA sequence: TGTGCCAGCATCAAGCCGGGACAGGGATTCGGAACGTCACCCCTCCACTTT.

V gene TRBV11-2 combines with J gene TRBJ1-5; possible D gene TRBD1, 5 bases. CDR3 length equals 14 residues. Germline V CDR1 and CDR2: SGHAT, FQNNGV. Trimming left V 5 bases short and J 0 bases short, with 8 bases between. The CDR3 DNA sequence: TGTGCCAGCAGCCCCGACAGTAGCAATCAGCCCCAGCATTTT. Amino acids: CASSPDSSNQPQHF.

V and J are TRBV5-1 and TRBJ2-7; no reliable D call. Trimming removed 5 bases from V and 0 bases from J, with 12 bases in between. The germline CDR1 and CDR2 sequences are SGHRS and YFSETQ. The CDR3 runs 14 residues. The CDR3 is CASRAQASSYEQYF. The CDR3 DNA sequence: TGCGCCAGCAGAGCTCAGGCGAGCTCCTACGAGCAGTACTTC.

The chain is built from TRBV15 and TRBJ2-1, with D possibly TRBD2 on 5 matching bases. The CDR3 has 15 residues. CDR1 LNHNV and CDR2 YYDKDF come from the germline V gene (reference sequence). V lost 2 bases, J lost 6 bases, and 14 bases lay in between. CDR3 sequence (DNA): TGTGCCACCAGCAGACCCCCTTCGGGGATCAATGAGCAGTTCTTC. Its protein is CATSRPPSGINEQFF.